The clone carrying this TCR beta chain appeared many times. What it binds is not known. RNA was extracted from bulk tissue without any cell sorting. Three rounds of nested PCR, following a modified ARM-PCR protocol, produced the TCRbeta library. TCRdb itself ran the multiplex PCR reads through MiXCR, one entry per CDR3 protein. The sample lists 75,000 to 95,000 distinct CDR3 sequences; over 60% were seen once. Looked up from germline, CDR1 is SGHDN and CDR2 is FVKESK. Trimming removed 3 bases at V and 5 bases at J, with 10 bases between. The CDR3 totals 14 residues. The sample is drawn from a study of tumor and adjacent non-tumor tissue in lung cancer. About the research overall: Histology: 12 adenocarcinoma, 2 squamous cell carcinoma, 1 small cell lung cancer. Samples averaged roughly 4 million productive TCRbeta reads each. Study results and limitations: Top 100 clones took a larger repertoire share in normal lung. Patients with more diverse tumor TCRs had worse survival.

The V gene is TRBV14, the J gene TRBJ1-4; D call uncertain. The sequence came from a middle-aged woman with non-small cell lung cancer. What was sequenced was lung tumor tissue. The CDR3 sequence is CASSQGSLNEKLFF. The CDR3 DNA reads TGTGCCAGCAGCCAGGGCAGCCTAAATGAAAAACTGTTTTTT.